This T cell receptor (beta chain) comes out of a study of Ad26.COV2.S vaccination and SARS-CoV-2 variants (dated by TCRdb to the early 2020s). About the full investigation: Vaccine-arm donors were drawn from COV1001, a multicentre, randomized, double-blind, placebo-controlled phase I-IIa trial of Ad26.COV2.S in healthy adults. Ad26.COV2.S was administered intramuscularly at 5 x 10^10 or 1 x 10^11 viral particles, either as a single shot or as two shots given 56 days apart. Throughout the experiments and outcome assessment, investigators stayed blinded to trial group allocation. Participants in the trial were split at random into five groups of five each, receiving low-dose or high-dose Ad26.COV2.S once or twice, or else placebo on both occasions. Sequencing of the TCRbeta repertoire served to evaluate the specificity and breadth of SARS-CoV-2-reactive T cell receptors following Ad26.COV2.S vaccination. A total of 32 samples were included in the TCR-sequenced set, comprising 19 Ad26.COV2.S vaccine recipients, 5 placebo recipients and 8 SARS-CoV-2 convalescent individuals. Study-level results and caveats: According to the authors, total T cell responses may have been underestimated by the TCR breadth and depth analyses. Comparable non-spike TCR breadth was observed between vaccine and placebo recipients, consistent with only spike being contained in the vaccine. After vaccination, substantial breadth of spike-specific CD8+ and CD4+ T cell responses was reported. Comparing responses between vaccine doses or regimens was not something the study was powered to do. Compared with placebo recipients, Ad26.COV2.S recipients showed higher spike-specific TCR breadth (P = 0.0014).

The CDR3 numbers 16 residues from cysteine through phenylalanine. Of the read, only the CDR3 DNA is kept; its 48 bases are in frame from base 1. V and J are truncated by 7 bases and 1 base respectively, leaving an intervening sequence of 20 bases. CDR1 is given as SQVTM and CDR2 as ANQGSEA, both from the germline V gene. This clone has just one count. Its specific antigen is unknown. The sample holds no much larger clone one base away, and base qualities are not on file. The sample's treatment or condition, from its label and the paper: around 19 received Ad26.COV2.S at low or high dose, single or two shots; about 5 received placebo; per-sample allocation not given. Repertoires of vaccine and placebo recipients were sequenced from samples taken on day 63 after the first injection. Between 29 July and 7 August 2020, Cohort 1b enrolled about 27 adults aged 18-55 years at one site in Boston, USA. As a vaccine, Ad26.COV2.S was a replication-incompetent adenovirus type 26 vector that expressed a prefusion-stabilized SARS-CoV-2 spike protein derived from the original Wuhan strain.

The immunoSEQ Assay was used to sequence TCRbeta CDR3 regions. After extraction, genomic DNA underwent amplification by bias-controlled multiplex PCR, followed by high-throughput sequencing. As for how the authors treated the data: To quantify the absolute abundance of every unique TCRbeta CDR3 region, sequences were collapsed and filtered. T cell fraction was estimated by normalizing TCRbeta template counts to usable DNA, which was measured by amplifying reference genes present in all nucleated cells. Repertoire TCRs were annotated as SARS-CoV-2-specific when V gene, CDR3 amino acid sequence and J gene were exactly matched to a known reactive TCR set. The reference SARS-CoV-2 TCR set came from MIRA and was filtered for enrichment in COVID-19-positive ImmuneCODE repertoires, removing public or cross-reactive TCRs. Based on the MIRA antigens, annotated TCRs were further analysed at the level of specific ORF or position within ORF. Breadth was defined as the number of annotated unique rearrangements divided by the total number of unique productive rearrangements, and depth was defined as the summed frequency of the annotated unique rearrangements. Two-sided Wilcoxon rank-sum tests were applied when comparing TCR breadth between groups. TCRdb limited this immuneACCESS table to in-frame rearrangements with V and J called. A share of clones is missing; checked studies link under half to unresolved V genes, and the rest is unexplained. D and trimming were read from the DNA, whereas the V and J calls and clone size are those reported in that table. Present in this sample are 300,000 to 350,000 clones, about 89% of which were seen just once. Roughly 5% of the sample is taken by the ten largest.

The chain links TRBV29-1 with TRBJ2-1; the D gene is perhaps TRBD1, from 6 matching bases. The source is a person between 18 and 65 years old who received the Ad26.COV2.S COVID-19 vaccine or a placebo. Sequences were derived from peripheral blood, sampled in a trial of Ad26.COV2.S vaccine versus placebo. The sequenced DNA is TGCAGCGCCAAAAAGCCGGACAGCCAATCCTACAATGAGCAGTTCTTC. Its protein product is CSAKKPDSQSYNEQFF.